Below are 3 T cell receptor beta chains sequenced from a single sample in a study of T cell responses to AZD1222 COVID-19 vaccine. Produced via immunoSEQ multiplex PCR; TCRdb's table is partial and in-frame only. The sample gives some 200,000 clones, about 89% of which show up once; roughly 3.5% is in the top ten. Sequenced here: peripheral blood, sampled 28 days after the second AZD1222 dose. The source is an adult who received the AZD1222 COVID-19 vaccine.

The chain uses TRBV2 and TRBJ1-3, with D unresolved. Germline CDR1 reads SNHLY; CDR2 reads FYNNEI. V was shortened by 2 bases and J by 2 bases, with 10 bases between the two germline ends. This CDR3 spans 15 amino acids. The CDR3 loop reads CASSESAATGNTIYF. As DNA, the CDR3 is TGTGCCAGCAGTGAAAGTGCAGCTACTGGAAACACCATATATTTT.

The CDR3 bases are TGTGCCAGCAGTCCCTCCGGGGGAAACACCATATATTTT. Protein: CASSPSGGNTIYF. The chain employs TRBV28 and TRBJ1-3; D gene uncertain. The CDR3 extends over 13 amino acids. V was clipped by 5 bases and J by 4 bases, with 9 bases between them. The V gene's germline CDR1 is MDHEN and CDR2 SYDVKM.

J is TRBJ2-1 and V is TRBV29-1, with 10 nucleotides matching TRBD2. This CDR3 has 15 residues. Germline-derived CDR1 and CDR2 are SQVTM and ANQGSEA. V gave up 7 bases and J gave up 10 bases; unmatched junction bases: 16. This CDR3 reads CSALPGLAPVREQFF. CDR3 DNA sequence: TGCAGCGCCCTTCCGGGACTAGCGCCTGTCAGGGAGCAGTTCTTC.